The 8 T cell receptor beta chains below come from one sample, sequenced in a study of metastatic and nonmetastatic thyroid tumors. Every patient was untreated before thyroid surgery. Using MiXCR, TCRdb reanalyzed the PCR reads. The table has about 21,000 clones, 28% seen once. The sample taken for sequencing was tumor tissue. Source of these receptors: a female donor with papillary thyroid cancer or a benign thyroid nodule (not recorded which). Some clones in this sample may be carry-over from other donors' samples.

Relative to its sample, this clone is medium-sized. The genes are TRBV6-1 and TRBJ2-3, with D tentatively TRBD1 (6 bases). Between the trimmed V and J ends, which lost 2 bases and 0 bases, there was a span of 12 bases. The length of the CDR3 is 16 residues. CDR1 and CDR2 from the germline V gene are MNHNS and SASEGT. The CDR3, as DNA: TGTGCCAGCAGTGAATATACAGGGCTGAGCACAGATACGCAGTATTTT. Protein: CASSEYTGLSTDTQYF.

This clone was found many times. V is TRBV11-2 and J is TRBJ2-7; either TRBD1 or TRBD2 may fit D (7 bases each). V was pared by 4 bases and J by 7 bases, with 17 bases between. This CDR3 comprises 14 residues. Germline CDR1 is SGHAT and CDR2 is FQNNGV. The CDR3 sequence is CASSSIGQGGEQYF. The CDR3 nucleotides read TGTGCCAGCAGCTCCATAGGGCAGGGGGGGGAGCAGTACTTC.

This clone was counted a few times. Here the CDR3 reads CACQESSYEQYF. CDR3 bases: TGTGCCTGCCAGGAGAGCTCCTACGAGCAGTACTTC. The chain recombines TRBV2 with TRBJ2-7; D gene ambiguous. From germline, CDR1 is SNHLY and CDR2 FYNNEI. The germline V and J ends were trimmed by 11 bases and 0 bases, with 11 bases remaining between them. This CDR3 is built from 12 residues.

The chain is built from TRBV27 and TRBJ1-5, with D possibly matching TRBD1 (5 bases). Germline CDR1 MNHEY, CDR2 SMNVEV (reference sequence). V was shortened by 2 bases and J by 3 bases, with 17 bases between the two germline ends. The CDR3 is made up of 17 amino acids. The chain's CDR3 is CASSLRAPGGSNQPQHF. CDR3 in DNA: TGTGCCAGCAGTTTAAGGGCTCCCGGGGGGTCCAATCAGCCCCAGCATTTT.

This clone was recorded many times. The chain recombines TRBV7-6 with TRBJ2-1; 7 bases agree with TRBD2. CDR1 is SGHVS and CDR2 is FNYEAQ in the germline V gene. Trimming at V came to 2 bases and at J to 3 bases, leaving 7 bases not matched to a gene. CDR3 size: 16 residues. For the CDR3, the DNA is TGTGCCAGCAGCTTACAAGGGAGCGGGATCTACAATGAGCAGTTCTTC. This gives the protein CASSLQGSGIYNEQFF. Full variable domain (missing parts from reference TRBV7-6 and TRBJ2-1): GAGVSQSPRYKVTKRGQDVALRCDPISGHVSLYWYRQALGQGPEFLTYFNYEAQQDKSGLPNDRFSAERPEGSISTLTIQRTEQRDSAMYRCASSLQGSGIYNEQFFGPGTRLTVL.

This clone was counted many times. The chain carries TRBV15 and TRBJ2-5, with D possibly being TRBD1 (7 bases). The V gene lost 0 bases and the J gene lost 2 bases, with 13 bases spanning the gap. The V gene's germline CDR1 is LNHNV and CDR2 YYDKDF (reference sequence). This CDR3 is 16 amino acids long. CDR3 nucleotide sequence: TGTGCCACCAGCAGAGATGGGGGGACAGCACAAGAGACCCAGTACTTC. It yields the protein CATSRDGGTAQETQYF.

V usage is TRBV6-1 and J usage is TRBJ2-5, with D perhaps given as TRBD1 or TRBD2 (5 bases each). Judging by the DNA end, TRBJ2-1 fits better; the J call may be wrong. This CDR3 has 16 residues. CDR1 and CDR2 from the germline V gene are MNHNS and SASEGT. The CDR3 DNA sequence: TGTGCCAGCAGATCATTGACAGTGCCCGGGGTCAACGAGCAGTTCTTC. It encodes CASRSLTVPGVNEQFF.

V gene TRBV20-1 combines with J gene TRBJ2-7, with 8 positions matching TRBD2. The CDR3 length is 14 residues. Germline V gene lookup returns CDR1 DFQATT and CDR2 SNEGSKA (reference sequence). The J segment lost 4 bases and the V segment lost 2 bases, leaving 7 bases of the junction unmatched. The CDR3, as DNA: TGCAGTGCTAGACCAGCGGGAGTGGGTTACGAGCAGTACTTC. This codes for CSARPAGVGYEQYF.